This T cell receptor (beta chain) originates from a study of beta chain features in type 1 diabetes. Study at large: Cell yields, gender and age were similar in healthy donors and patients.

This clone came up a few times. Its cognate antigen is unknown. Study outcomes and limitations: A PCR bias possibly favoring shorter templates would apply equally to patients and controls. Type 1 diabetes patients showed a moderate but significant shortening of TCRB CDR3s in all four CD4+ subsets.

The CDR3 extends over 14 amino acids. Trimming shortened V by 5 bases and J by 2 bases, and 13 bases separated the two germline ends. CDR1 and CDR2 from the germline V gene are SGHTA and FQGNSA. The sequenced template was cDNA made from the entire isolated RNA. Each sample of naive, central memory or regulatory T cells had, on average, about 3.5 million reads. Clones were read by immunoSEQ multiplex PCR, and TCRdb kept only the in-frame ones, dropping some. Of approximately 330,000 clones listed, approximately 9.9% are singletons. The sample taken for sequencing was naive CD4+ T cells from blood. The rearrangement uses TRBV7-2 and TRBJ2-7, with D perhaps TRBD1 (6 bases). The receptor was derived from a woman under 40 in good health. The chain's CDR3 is CASSSQQGPYEQYF. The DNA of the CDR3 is TGTGCCAGCAGCAGCCAACAGGGTCCCTACGAGCAGTACTTC.